This TCR beta chain was sequenced for a study of blood T cell repertoires in COVID-19. Assay used: immunoSEQ multiplex PCR; TCRdb lists only in-frame clones, some missing. The sample includes about 100,000 clones, roughly 92% of them seen just once. The CDR3 is 14 residues long. Germline trimming cut 4 bases from V and 10 bases from J; bases unmatched to any gene: 10. From germline, CDR1 is MNHEY and CDR2 SVGAGI. The chain has TRBV6-5 and TRBJ1-1; TRBD1 aligns across 9 bases. Specimen: peripheral blood. The clonotype comes from a woman in her forties or fifties with COVID-19, enrolled during active disease. The CDR3 nucleotides read TGTGCCAGCAGTTCCCCAGGACAGGGGAATAGAGCTTTCTTT. Translated, it gives CASSSPGQGNRAFF.